This TCR beta chain was identified during a study of shared clonotypes between healthy human individuals. TCRdb keeps only in-frame clones here, not all; method: immunoSEQ multiplex PCR. The data contain 1.6 million or so clones, about 96% of them singletons. Trimming removed 6 bases at V and 7 bases at J, with 16 bases between. This CDR3 comprises 14 residues. The germline gives CDR1 MNHEY, CDR2 SVGAGI. The investigators split CD4+ cells into a CD45RA+ naive subset and a CD45RA-negative memory subset. The sample taken for sequencing was naive CD4+ T cells sorted from blood. Indicated subset: CD45RA+ positively selected. The chain employs TRBV6-5 and TRBJ2-1; possibly TRBD1 for D (5 bases). The origin of this receptor is a man aged 30 to 39 in good health. In nucleotides, the CDR3 is TGTGCCAGCAGCCCCGGATGGGGCAGAAATGAGCAGTTCTTC. It encodes CASSPGWGRNEQFF.